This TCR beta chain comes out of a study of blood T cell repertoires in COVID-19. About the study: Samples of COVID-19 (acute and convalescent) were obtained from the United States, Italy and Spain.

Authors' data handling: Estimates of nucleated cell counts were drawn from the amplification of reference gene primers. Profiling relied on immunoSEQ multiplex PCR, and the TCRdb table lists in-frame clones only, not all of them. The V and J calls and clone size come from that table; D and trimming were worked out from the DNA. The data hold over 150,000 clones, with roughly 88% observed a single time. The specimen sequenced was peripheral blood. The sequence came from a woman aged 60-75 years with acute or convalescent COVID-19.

The CDR3 loop reads CASSPPWGTGGDEQYF. CDR3 bases: TGTGCCAGCTCACCACCGTGGGGGACAGGGGGCGACGAGCAGTACTTC. The chain combines TRBV18 with TRBJ2-7, with 12 bases fitting TRBD1. Germline CDR1 is KGHSH and CDR2 is LQKENI. There are 16 residues in the CDR3. The trim removed 0 bases at V and 5 bases at J, leaving 5 bases unmatched.